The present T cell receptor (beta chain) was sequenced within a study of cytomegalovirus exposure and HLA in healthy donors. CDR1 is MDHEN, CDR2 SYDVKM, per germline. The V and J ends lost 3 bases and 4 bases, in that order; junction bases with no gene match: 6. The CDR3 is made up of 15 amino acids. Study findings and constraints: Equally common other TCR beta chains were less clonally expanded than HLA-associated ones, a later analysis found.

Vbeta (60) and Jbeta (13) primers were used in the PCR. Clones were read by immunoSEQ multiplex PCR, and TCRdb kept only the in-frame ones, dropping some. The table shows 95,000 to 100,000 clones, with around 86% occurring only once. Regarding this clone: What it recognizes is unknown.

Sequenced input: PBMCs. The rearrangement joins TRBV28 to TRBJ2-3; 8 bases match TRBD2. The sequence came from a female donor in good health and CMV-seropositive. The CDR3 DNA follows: TGTGCCAGCAGTTTGGGGCGGGGGGTCGCAGATACGCAGTATTTT. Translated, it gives CASSLGRGVADTQYF.